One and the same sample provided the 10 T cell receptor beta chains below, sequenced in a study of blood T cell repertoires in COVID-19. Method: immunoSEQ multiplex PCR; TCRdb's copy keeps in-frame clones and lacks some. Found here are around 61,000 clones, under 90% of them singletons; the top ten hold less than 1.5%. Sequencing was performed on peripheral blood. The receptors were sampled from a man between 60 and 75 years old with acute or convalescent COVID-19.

Here the CDR3 DNA reads TGCGCCAGCAGCGTCCGACAGGGACTGAATGAAAAACTGTTTTTT. Protein: CASSVRQGLNEKLFF. The V and J genes are TRBV5-1 and TRBJ1-4; 7 bases match TRBD1. The CDR3 is 15 amino acids. J was trimmed by 5 bases and V by 4 bases; bases with no gene match: 8. Germline lookup yields CDR1 SGHRS and CDR2 YFSETQ.

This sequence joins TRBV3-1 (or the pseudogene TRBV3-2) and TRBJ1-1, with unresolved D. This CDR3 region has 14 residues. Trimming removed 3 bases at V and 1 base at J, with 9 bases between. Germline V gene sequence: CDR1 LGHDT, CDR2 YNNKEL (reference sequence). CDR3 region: CASSQDRGNTEAFF. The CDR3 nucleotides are TGTGCCAGCAGCCAGGACCGGGGGAACACTGAAGCTTTCTTT.

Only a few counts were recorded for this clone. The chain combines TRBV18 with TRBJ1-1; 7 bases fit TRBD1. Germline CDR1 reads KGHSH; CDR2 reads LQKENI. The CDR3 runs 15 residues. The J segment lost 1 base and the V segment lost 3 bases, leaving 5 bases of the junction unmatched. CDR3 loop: CASSPETGWNTEAFF. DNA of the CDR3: TGTGCCAGCTCACCCGAGACAGGGTGGAACACTGAAGCTTTCTTT.

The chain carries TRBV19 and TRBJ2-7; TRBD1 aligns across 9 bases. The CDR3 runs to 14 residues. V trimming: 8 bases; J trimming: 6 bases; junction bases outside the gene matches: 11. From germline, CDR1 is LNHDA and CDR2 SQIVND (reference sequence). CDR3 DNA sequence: TGTGCCAGTGGTGGGGACAGGGAAGGGGGCGAGCAGTACTTC. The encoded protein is CASGGDREGGEQYF.

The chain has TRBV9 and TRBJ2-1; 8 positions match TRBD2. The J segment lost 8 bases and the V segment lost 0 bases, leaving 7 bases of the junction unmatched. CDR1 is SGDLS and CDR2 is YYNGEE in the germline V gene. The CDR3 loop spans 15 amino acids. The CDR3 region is CASSVGSGGWDEQFF. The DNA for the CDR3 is TGTGCCAGCAGCGTAGGAAGCGGGGGATGGGATGAGCAGTTCTTC.

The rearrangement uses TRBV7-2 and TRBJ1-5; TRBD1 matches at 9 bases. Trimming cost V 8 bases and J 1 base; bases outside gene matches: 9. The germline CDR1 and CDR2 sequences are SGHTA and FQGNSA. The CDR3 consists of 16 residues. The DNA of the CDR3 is TGTGCCAGCTCCTTCGGGGACAGGGTCAGCAATCAGCCCCAGCATTTT. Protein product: CASSFGDRVSNQPQHF.

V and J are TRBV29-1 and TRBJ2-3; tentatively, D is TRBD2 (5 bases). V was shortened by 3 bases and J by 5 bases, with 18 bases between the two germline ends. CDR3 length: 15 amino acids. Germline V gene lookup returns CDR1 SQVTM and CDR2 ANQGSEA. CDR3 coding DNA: TGCAGCGTTGATGCGGGTAGAGTACGGGTAGATACGCAGTATTTT. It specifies CSVDAGRVRVDTQYF.

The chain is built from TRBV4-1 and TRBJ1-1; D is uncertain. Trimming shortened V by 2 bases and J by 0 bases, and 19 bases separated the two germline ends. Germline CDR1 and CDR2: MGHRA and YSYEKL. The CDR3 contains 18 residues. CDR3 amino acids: CASSQKIGWGGMNTEAFF. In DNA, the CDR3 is TGCGCCAGCAGCCAAAAGATTGGGTGGGGAGGGATGAACACTGAAGCTTTCTTT.

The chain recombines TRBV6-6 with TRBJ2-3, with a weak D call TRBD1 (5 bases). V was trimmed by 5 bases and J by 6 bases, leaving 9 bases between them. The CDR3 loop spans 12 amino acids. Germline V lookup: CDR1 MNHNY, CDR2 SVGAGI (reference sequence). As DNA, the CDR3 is TGTGCCAGCAGTAATGGACATGATACGCAGTATTTT. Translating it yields CASSNGHDTQYF.

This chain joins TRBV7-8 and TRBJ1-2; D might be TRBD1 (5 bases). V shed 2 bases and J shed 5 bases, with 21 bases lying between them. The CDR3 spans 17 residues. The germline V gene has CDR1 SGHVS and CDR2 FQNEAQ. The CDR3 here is CASSLSAGTAAGYGYTF. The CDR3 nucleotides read TGTGCCAGCAGCTTATCGGCCGGGACGGCAGCGGGATATGGCTACACCTTC.